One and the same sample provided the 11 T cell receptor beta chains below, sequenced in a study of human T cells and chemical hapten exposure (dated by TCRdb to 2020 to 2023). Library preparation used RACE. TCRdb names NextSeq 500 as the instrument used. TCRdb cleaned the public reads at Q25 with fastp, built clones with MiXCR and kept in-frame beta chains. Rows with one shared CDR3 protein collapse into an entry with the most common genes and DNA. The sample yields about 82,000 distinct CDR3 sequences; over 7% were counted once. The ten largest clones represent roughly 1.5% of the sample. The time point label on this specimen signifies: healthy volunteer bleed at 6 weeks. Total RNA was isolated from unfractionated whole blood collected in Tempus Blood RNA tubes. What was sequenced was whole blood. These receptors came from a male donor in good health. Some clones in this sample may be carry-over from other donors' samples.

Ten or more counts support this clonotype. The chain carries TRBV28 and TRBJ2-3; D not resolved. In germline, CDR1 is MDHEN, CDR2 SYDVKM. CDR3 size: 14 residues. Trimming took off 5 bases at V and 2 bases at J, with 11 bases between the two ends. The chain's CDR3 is CASSQGLPTDTQYF. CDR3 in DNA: TGTGCCAGCAGTCAAGGTTTGCCCACAGATACGCAGTATTTT.

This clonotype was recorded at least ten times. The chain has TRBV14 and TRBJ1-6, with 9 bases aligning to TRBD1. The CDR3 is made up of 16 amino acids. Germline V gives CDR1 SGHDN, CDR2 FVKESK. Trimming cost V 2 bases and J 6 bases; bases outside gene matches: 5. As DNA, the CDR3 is TGTGCCAGCAGCCAACGGACAGGGGTAGGTAATTCACCCCTCCACTTT. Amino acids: CASSQRTGVGNSPLHF.

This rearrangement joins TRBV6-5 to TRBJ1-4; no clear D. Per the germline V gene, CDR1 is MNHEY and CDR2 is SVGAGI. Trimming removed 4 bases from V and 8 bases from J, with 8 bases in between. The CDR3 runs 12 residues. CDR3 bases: TGTGCCAGCAGTTCGATGGAGGAAAAACTGTTTTTT. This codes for CASSSMEEKLFF.

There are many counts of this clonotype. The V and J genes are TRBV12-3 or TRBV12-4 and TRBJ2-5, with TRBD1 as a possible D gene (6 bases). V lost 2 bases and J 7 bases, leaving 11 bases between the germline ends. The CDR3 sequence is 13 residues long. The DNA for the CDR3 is TGTGCCAGCAGTTTACAGGGGCGGTGGACCCAGTACTTC. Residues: CASSLQGRWTQYF.

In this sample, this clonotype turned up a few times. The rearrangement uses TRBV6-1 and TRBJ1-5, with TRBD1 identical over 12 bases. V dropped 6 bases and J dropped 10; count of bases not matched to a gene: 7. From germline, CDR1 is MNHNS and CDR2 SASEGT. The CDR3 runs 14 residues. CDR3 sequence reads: CASSRDRGLSPQHF. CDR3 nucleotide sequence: TGTGCCAGCAGCCGGGACAGGGGGCTGAGTCCCCAGCATTTT.

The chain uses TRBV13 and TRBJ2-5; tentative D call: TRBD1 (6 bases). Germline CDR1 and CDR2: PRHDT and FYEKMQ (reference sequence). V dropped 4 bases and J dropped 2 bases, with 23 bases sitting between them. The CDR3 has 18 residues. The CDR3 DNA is TGTGCCAGCAGCTGGATTCCAGAGGGACATACGATGCAAGAGACCCAGTACTTC. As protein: CASSWIPEGHTMQETQYF.

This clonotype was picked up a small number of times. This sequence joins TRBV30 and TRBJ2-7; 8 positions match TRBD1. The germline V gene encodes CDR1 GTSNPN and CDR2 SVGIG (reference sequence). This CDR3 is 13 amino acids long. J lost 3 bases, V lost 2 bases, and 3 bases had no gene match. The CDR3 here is CAWSSGQGYEQYF. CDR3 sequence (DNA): TGTGCCTGGAGTTCCGGACAGGGCTACGAGCAGTACTTC.

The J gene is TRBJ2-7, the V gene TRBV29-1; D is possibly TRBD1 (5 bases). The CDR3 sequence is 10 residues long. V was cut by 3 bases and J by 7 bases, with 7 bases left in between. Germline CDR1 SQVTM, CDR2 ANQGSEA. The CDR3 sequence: CSVEKGEQYF. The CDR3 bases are TGCAGCGTTGAGAAGGGGGAGCAGTACTTC.

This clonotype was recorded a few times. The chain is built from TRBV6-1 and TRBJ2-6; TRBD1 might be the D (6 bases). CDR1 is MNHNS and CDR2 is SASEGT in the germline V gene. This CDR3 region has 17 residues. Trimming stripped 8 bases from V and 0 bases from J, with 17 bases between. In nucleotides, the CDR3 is TGTGCCAGCTGTGGACAGCGGCCTTTCTCTGGGGCCAACGTCCTGACTTTC. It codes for CASCGQRPFSGANVLTF.

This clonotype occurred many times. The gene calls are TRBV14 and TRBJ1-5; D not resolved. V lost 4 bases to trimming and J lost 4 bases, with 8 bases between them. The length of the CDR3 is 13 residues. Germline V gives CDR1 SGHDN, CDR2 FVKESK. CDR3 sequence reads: CASSLGRNQPQHF. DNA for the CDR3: TGTGCCAGCAGCCTAGGACGGAATCAGCCCCAGCATTTT.

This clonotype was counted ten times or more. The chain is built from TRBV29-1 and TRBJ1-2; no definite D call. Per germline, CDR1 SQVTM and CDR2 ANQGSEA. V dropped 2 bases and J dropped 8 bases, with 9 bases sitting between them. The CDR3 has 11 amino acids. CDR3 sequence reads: CSVEWVDGYTF. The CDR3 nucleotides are TGCAGCGTTGAATGGGTAGACGGCTACACCTTC.